Below, 2 T cell receptor beta chains from the same sample are listed, as sequenced in a study of early T cells in non-severe SARS-CoV-2 infection. One entry per CDR3 protein results from TCRdb running MiXCR on the 5' RACE reads. The sample yields about 99,000 distinct CDR3 sequences, approximately 16% seen once. What was sequenced was whole blood. The receptors were sampled from an adult who was a healthcare worker with PCR-confirmed SARS-CoV-2 infection or an uninfected control (not recorded which).

J is TRBJ2-1 and V is TRBV29-1, with D unclear. The germline V gene encodes CDR1 SQVTM and CDR2 ANQGSEA. V lost 3 bases to trimming and J lost 4 bases, with 7 bases between them. This CDR3 region has 12 residues. CDR3 DNA: TGCAGCGTTGAGGACGAGTACAATGAGCAGTTCTTC. This codes for CSVEDEYNEQFF.

This clonotype has only a few counts. The rearrangement uses TRBV7-9 and TRBJ2-7, with a tentative D call TRBD1 (6 bases). CDR1 is SEHNR and CDR2 is FQNEAQ in the germline V gene (reference sequence). The CDR3 loop spans 14 amino acids. Between the trimmed V and J ends, which lost 3 bases and 7 bases, there was a span of 16 bases. Here the CDR3 reads CASSFLGGRGEQYF. In DNA form, the CDR3 reads TGTGCCAGCAGCTTCTTAGGGGGAAGAGGAGAGCAGTACTTC.